This T cell receptor (beta chain) derives from a study of T cell responses to AZD1222 COVID-19 vaccine. TCRdb's table, derived via immunoSEQ multiplex PCR, lists solely in-frame clones and lacks some. The table has roughly 100,000 clones, roughly nine tenths seen once. CDR1 is MNHEY, CDR2 SMNVEV, per germline (reference sequence). V dropped 3 bases and J dropped 6; count of bases not matched to a gene: 6. There are 14 residues in the CDR3. Source: peripheral blood, taken 28 days after the second dose of the MenACWY control vaccine. The clonotype was recovered from an adult who received the MenACWY meningococcal vaccine as a control. This chain joins TRBV27 and TRBJ1-2; 8 nucleotides align to TRBD1. The CDR3 sequence: CASSLTGETHGYTF. Written as DNA, the CDR3 is TGTGCCAGCAGTTTGACAGGGGAGACTCATGGCTACACCTTC.